This T cell receptor (beta chain) was sequenced for a study of T cells in Graves' hyperthyroidism and ophthalmopathy. The CDR3 length is 15 residues. Germline V CDR1 and CDR2: SGHVS, FQNEAQ. Deletions cut 1 base from V and 10 bases from J, with 17 bases between. Disease duration was under 3 months in the ophthalmopathy patients, who also had a Clinical Activity Score of at least 3 and a NOSPECS grade of at least 4. There were TCR beta CDR3 regions amplified from RNA transcripts. When the TCR CDR3 underwent first-round RT-PCR, the HTBI primer set was used. A single record per CDR3 protein comes from TCRdb applying MiXCR to the multiplex PCR reads. There are hundreds of thousands of distinct CDR3 sequences in the sample; 20% to 25% occur only once, and roughly 60% lies in the top ten.

The sequenced sample consisted of blood. The TCR was taken from a man aged 30 to 39 with Graves' ophthalmopathy. The V call is TRBV7-8, the J call TRBJ2-1; D remains unclear. Written as DNA, the CDR3 is TGTGCCAGCAGCTTAGGAGAGACCCCCGGTAGGGAGCAGTTCTTC. Translation: CASSLGETPGREQFF.